The 3 T cell receptor beta chains presented below share a single source sample, sequenced in a study of CD8+CD57+ T cells in acquired aplastic anemia. Patients included in sequencing had previously demonstrated CD8+CD57+ cell expansion by flow cytometry. The TCR beta profiling, which covered VDJ combination and CDR3 sequence, was carried out using genomic DNA as the template. In TCRdb, the reads were re-called with MiXCR into one record per CDR3 protein. The sample lists around 79,000 distinct CDR3 sequences, roughly two thirds occurring once. The sequencing sample was made of sorted CD4+, CD8+, or CD8+CD57+ T cells (not recorded which) from PBMCs. The receptors were gathered from a human donor with aplastic anemia.

The J gene is TRBJ2-5, the V gene TRBV19; 12 bases align to TRBD1. The length of the CDR3 is 12 residues. CDR1 and CDR2 (germline): LNHDA, SQIVND (reference sequence). Germline trimming cut 6 bases from V and 7 bases from J; bases unmatched to any gene: 0. CDR3 DNA: TGTGCCAGTAGGGGACAGGGGGCGACCCAGTACTTC. Translated, it gives CASRGQGATQYF. Variable domain in full (rest from reference TRBV19 and TRBJ2-5): DGGITQSPKYLFRKEGQNVTLSCEQNLNHDAMYWYRQDPGQGLRLIYYSQIVNDFQKGDIAEGYSVSREKKESFPLTVTSAQKNPTAFYLCASRGQGATQYFGPGTRLLVL.

Only one count was recorded for this clonotype. The chain employs TRBV25-1 and TRBJ1-2; D gene unclear. This CDR3 contains 13 residues. Trimming took off 4 bases at V and 1 base at J, with 7 bases between the two ends. Per germline, CDR1 MGHDK and CDR2 SYGVNS. The CDR3 reads CASSAGSNYGYTF. The DNA for the CDR3 is TGTGCCAGCAGTGCGGGAAGTAACTATGGCTACACCTTC.

There are a few counts of this clonotype. The chain employs TRBV7-8 and TRBJ1-5; TRBD1 matches at 7 bases. The length of the CDR3 is 15 residues. In germline, CDR1 is SGHVS, CDR2 FQNEAQ. Unmatched junction bases numbered 3, after V lost 4 bases and J lost 0 bases. CDR3 coding DNA: TGTGCCAGCAGCTCCGGGGACAGTAGCAATCAGCCCCAGCATTTT. Its translation is CASSSGDSSNQPQHF.